Listed below are T cell receptor beta chains from one sample, sequenced in a study of blood T cell repertoires in COVID-19. The repertoire was sequenced with immunoSEQ multiplex PCR; TCRdb's copy has only in-frame clones and lacks some. The data hold about 180,000 clones, with about 80% observed a single time. Sequenced sample: PBMCs or T cells enriched from blood (not recorded which). These receptors were obtained from a man in his fifties or sixties who had been exposed to COVID-19. Both conserved end residues are part of each CDR3. The D gene is left open where the match is weak. Where a row states a size, it is once, few, many or the class of an expanded clone; other rows omit it.

d_call j_call v_call clone_size cdr3_aa cdr3_nt
- TRBJ2-1 TRBV2 - CASSEALSRTRRFF TGTGCCAGCAGTGAAGCGCTTAGTCGGACTCGGAGGTTCTTC
TRBD1 TRBJ1-2 TRBV19 - CASSEGARGYGYTF TGTGCCAGTAGTGAGGGGGCGAGAGGATATGGCTACACCTTC
TRBD1 TRBJ1-2 TRBV6-1 - CASSEGTGNNYGYTF TGTGCCAGCAGTGAAGGGACAGGGAATAACTATGGCTACACCTTC
TRBD1 TRBJ2-5 TRBV7-2 - CASSPIGTGGLETQYF TGTGCCAGCAGCCCGATTGGAACAGGGGGTTTAGAGACCCAGTACTTC
- TRBJ2-2 TRBV7-2 many CASSLNQGTGELFF TGTGCCAGCAGCCTGAACCAGGGGACCGGGGAGCTGTTTTTT
TRBD1 TRBJ2-7 TRBV15 - CATSSGTGTYEQYF TGTGCCACCAGCAGCGGGACAGGGACCTACGAGCAGTACTTC
- TRBJ1-1 TRBV2 - CASSFTGNTEAFF TGTGCCAGCAGTTTCACTGGGAACACTGAAGCTTTCTTT
TRBD2 TRBJ2-1 TRBV5-1 - CASSFRRLAGYNEQFF TGCGCCAGCAGCTTTCGGCGACTAGCGGGGTACAATGAGCAGTTCTTC
- TRBJ2-5 TRBV10-1 - CASSRRGLQETQYF TGCGCCAGCAGCCGGAGAGGGTTACAAGAGACCCAGTACTTC
TRBD1 TRBJ1-3 TRBV25-1 few CASSEFQGAGGNTIYF TGTGCCAGCAGTGAATTCCAGGGGGCAGGAGGAAACACCATATATTTT
TRBD2 TRBJ2-1 TRBV20-1 - CSASKGLAAYSYNEQFF TGCAGTGCTAGTAAAGGACTAGCGGCTTACTCCTACAATGAGCAGTTCTTC
TRBD1 TRBJ2-5 TRBV19 once CASSLPGQGEETQYF TGTGCCAGTAGTCTCCCCGGACAGGGAGAAGAGACCCAGTACTTC
- TRBJ2-1 TRBV28 - CASSLPNPPAEVSNSRISYNEQFF TGTGCCAGCAGTTTGCCAAACCCACCAGCAGAGGTCTCAAACTCCCGGATCTCCTACAATGAGCAGTTCTTC
TRBD1 TRBJ1-1 TRBV5-1 once CASSSPRDRDTEAFF TGCGCCAGCAGCTCTCCCCGGGACAGGGACACTGAAGCTTTCTTT
TRBD2 TRBJ2-7 TRBV5-1 - CASRSGLAGVEQYF TGCGCCAGCAGGTCGGGACTAGCGGGAGTCGAGCAGTACTTC
- TRBJ2-3 TRBV4-3 - CASSQAGGRTDTQYF TGCGCCAGCAGCCAAGCTGGGGGGAGGACAGATACGCAGTATTTT
TRBD1 TRBJ1-1 TRBV30 few CAWSGIRDRGTNTEAFF TGTGCCTGGAGTGGGATTCGAGACAGGGGTACGAACACTGAAGCTTTCTTT
TRBD1 TRBJ2-1 TRBV30 - CAWSTGQGYNEQFF TGTGCCTGGAGTACAGGACAGGGTTACAATGAGCAGTTCTTC
TRBD1 TRBJ2-3 TRBV10-3 few CAISPGQGDTQYF TGTGCCATCAGTCCGGGACAGGGAGATACGCAGTATTTT
- TRBJ1-5 TRBV25-1 - CASGERLGAQPQHF TGTGCCAGTGGTGAACGGTTGGGGGCTCAGCCCCAGCATTTT
- TRBJ1-6 TRBV9 - CASSVAGYNSPLHF TGTGCCAGCAGCGTAGCAGGGTATAATTCACCCCTCCACTTT
TRBD1 TRBJ1-5 TRBV6-2/TRBV6-3 - CASSYPTDRGGQPQHF TGTGCCAGCAGTTACCCCACTGACAGGGGCGGTCAGCCCCAGCATTTT
TRBD1 TRBJ1-2 TRBV7-8 - CASSLVGTGGHGGYTF TGTGCCAGCAGCTTAGTTGGGACAGGGGGCCATGGTGGCTACACCTTC
- TRBJ2-5 TRBV30 - CAWRNRAQETQYF TGTGCCTGGAGGAACAGGGCCCAAGAGACCCAGTACTTC